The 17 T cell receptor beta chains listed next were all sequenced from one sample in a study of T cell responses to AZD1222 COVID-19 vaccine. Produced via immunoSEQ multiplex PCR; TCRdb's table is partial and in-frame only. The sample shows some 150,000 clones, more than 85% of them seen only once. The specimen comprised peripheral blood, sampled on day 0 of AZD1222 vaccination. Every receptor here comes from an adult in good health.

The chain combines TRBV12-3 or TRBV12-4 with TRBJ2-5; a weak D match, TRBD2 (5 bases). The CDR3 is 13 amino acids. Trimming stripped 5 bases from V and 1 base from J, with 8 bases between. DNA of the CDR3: TGTGCCAGCAGTAGGGAGACCCAAGAGACCCAGTACTTC. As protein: CASSRETQETQYF.

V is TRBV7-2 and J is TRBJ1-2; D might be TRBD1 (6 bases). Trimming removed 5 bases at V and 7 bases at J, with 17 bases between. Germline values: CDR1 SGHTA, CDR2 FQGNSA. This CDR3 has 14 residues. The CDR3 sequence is CASSHFRTDFGYTF. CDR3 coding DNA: TGTGCCAGCAGCCATTTCAGGACAGACTTTGGCTACACCTTC.

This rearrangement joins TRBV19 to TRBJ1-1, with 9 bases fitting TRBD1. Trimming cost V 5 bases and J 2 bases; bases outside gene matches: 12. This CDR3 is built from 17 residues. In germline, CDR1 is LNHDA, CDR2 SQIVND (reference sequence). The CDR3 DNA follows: TGTGCCAGTAGTTCCCAGAGGACAGGGGACTTTAACACTGAAGCTTTCTTT. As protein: CASSSQRTGDFNTEAFF.

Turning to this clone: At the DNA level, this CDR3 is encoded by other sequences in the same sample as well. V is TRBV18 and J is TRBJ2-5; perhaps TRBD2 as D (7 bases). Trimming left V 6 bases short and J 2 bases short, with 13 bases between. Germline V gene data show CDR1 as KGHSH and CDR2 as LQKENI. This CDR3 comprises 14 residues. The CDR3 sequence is CASSPGGLQETQYF. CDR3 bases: TGTGCCAGCTCCCCCGGGGGGCTGCAAGAGACCCAGTACTTC.

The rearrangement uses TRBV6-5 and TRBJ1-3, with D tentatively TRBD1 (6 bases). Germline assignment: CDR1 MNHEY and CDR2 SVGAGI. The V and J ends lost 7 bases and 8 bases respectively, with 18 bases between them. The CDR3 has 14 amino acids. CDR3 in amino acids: CASKYSRGTDTIYF. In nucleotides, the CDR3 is TGTGCCAGCAAATACTCCAGGGGAACGGACACCATATATTTT.

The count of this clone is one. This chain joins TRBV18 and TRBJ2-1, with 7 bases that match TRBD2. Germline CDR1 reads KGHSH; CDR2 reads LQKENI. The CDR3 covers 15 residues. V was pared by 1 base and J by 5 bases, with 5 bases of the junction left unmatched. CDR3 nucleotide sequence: TGTGCCAGCTCACCACGGGGGAGGGCTGACAATGAGCAGTTCTTC. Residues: CASSPRGRADNEQFF.

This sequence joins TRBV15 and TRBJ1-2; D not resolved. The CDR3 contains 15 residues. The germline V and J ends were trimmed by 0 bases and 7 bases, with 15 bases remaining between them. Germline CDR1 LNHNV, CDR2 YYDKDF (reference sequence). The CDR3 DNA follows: TGTGCCACCAGCAGAGAGGCAGGATGGAGGTCTGGCTACACCTTC. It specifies CATSREAGWRSGYTF.

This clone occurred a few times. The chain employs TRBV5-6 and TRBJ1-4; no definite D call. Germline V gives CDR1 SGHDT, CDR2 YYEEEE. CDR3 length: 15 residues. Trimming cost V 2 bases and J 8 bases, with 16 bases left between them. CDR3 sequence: CASSFYGRAKEKLFF. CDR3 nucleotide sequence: TGTGCCAGCAGCTTCTACGGCCGGGCAAAGGAAAAACTGTTTTTT.

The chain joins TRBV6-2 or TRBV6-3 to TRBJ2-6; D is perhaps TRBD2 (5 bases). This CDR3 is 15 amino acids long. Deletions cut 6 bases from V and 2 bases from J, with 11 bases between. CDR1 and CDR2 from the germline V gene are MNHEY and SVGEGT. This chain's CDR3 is CASSKTGTGANVLTF. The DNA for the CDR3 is TGTGCCAGCAGCAAGACGGGGACTGGGGCCAACGTCCTGACTTTC.

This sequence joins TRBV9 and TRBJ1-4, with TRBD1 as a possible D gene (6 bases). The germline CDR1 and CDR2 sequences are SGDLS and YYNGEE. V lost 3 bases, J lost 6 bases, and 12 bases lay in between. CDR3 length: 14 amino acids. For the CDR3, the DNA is TGTGCCAGCAGCGCTCGACAGGCCGATGAAAAACTGTTTTTT. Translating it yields CASSARQADEKLFF.

The CDR3 DNA is TGTGCCAGCGGGACCCGACAGGTCTATGGCTACACCTTC. Its protein is CASGTRQVYGYTF. The V and J genes are TRBV28 and TRBJ1-2; D is perhaps TRBD1 (6 bases). With 8 bases removed from V and 4 bases from J, the gap between germline ends came to 14 bases. Per the germline V gene, CDR1 is MDHEN and CDR2 is SYDVKM. There are 13 residues in the CDR3.

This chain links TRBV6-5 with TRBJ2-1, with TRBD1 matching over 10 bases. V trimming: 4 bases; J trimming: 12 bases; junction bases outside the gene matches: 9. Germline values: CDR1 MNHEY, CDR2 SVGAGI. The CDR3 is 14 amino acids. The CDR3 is CASSLRQGASRQFF. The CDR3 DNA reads TGTGCCAGCAGTTTGAGACAGGGGGCAAGTCGGCAGTTCTTC.

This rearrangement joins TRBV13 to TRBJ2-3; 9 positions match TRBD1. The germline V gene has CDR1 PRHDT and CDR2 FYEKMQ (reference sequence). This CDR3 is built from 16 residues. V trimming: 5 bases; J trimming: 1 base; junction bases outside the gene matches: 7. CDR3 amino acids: CASSRRTGEGTDTQYF. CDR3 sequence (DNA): TGTGCCAGCAGCCGCCGGACAGGGGAAGGCACAGATACGCAGTATTTT. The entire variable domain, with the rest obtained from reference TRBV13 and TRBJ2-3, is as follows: AAGVIQSPRHLIKEKRETATLKCYPIPRHDTVYWYQQGPGQDPQFLISFYEKMQSDKGSIPDRFSAQQFSDYHSELNMSSLELGDSALYFCASSRRTGEGTDTQYFGPGTRLTVL.

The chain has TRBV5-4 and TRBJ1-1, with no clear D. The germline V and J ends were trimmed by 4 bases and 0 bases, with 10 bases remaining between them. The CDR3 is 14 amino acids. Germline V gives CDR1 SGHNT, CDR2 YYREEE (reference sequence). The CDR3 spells CASSPGTMNTEAFF. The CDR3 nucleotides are TGTGCCAGCAGCCCCGGTACCATGAACACTGAAGCTTTCTTT. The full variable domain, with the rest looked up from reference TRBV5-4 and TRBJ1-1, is ETGVTQSPTHLIKTRGQQVTLRCSSQSGHNTVSWYQQALGQGPQFIFQYYREEENGRGNFPPRFSGLQFPNYSSELNVNALELDDSALYLCASSPGTMNTEAFFGQGTRLTVV.

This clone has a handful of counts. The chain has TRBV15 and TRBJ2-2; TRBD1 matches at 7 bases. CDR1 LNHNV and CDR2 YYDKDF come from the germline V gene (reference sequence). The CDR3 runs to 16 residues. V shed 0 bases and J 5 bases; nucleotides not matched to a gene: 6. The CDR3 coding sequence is TGTGCCACCAGCAGAGAACAGGGGTACGAGACCGGGGAGCTGTTTTTT. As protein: CATSREQGYETGELFF.

CDR3 bases: TGCAGCGGACAAGCGGGGGGAGTGGAGACCCAGTACTTC. It is translated as CSGQAGGVETQYF. The chain couples TRBV29-1 to TRBJ2-5, with 9 bases lining up with TRBD2. Trimming took 7 bases from V and 5 from J; bases not matched to a gene: 8. CDR1 is SQVTM and CDR2 is ANQGSEA in the germline V gene. The CDR3 spans 13 residues.

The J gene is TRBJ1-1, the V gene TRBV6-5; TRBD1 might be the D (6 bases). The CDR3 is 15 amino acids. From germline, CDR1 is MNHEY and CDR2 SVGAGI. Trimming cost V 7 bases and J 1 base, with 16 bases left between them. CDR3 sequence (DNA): TGTGCCAGCACTAGAAGGACAGAAAAGAACACTGAAGCTTTCTTT. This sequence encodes CASTRRTEKNTEAFF.